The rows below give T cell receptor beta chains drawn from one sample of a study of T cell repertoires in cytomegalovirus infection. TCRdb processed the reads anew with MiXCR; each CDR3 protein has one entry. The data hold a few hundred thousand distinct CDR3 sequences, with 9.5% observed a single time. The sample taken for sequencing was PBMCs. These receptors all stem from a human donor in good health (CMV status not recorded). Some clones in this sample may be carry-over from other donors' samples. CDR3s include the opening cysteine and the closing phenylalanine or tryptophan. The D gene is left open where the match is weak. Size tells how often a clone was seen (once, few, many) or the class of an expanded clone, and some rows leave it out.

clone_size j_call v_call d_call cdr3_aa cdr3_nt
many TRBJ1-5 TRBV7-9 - CASTTGSQGVYQPQHF TGTGCCAGCACCACTGGGTCGCAGGGAGTTTATCAGCCCCAGCATTTT
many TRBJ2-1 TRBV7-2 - CASSLDRPDRGEQFF TGTGCCAGCAGCTTAGACCGCCCGGACCGGGGTGAGCAGTTCTTC
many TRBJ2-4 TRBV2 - CASSEVGVAKNIQYF TGTGCCAGCAGTGAAGTGGGGGTAGCCAAAAACATTCAGTACTTC
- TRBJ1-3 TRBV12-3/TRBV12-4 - CASSLGHTIYF TGTGCCAGCAGTTTAGGGCACACCATATATTTT
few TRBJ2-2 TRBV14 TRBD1 CASSQRRQGRNTGELFF TGTGCCAGCAGCCAACGCCGACAGGGCAGGAACACCGGGGAGCTGTTTTTT
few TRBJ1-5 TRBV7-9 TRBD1 CASSSWTGGGNQPQHF TGTGCCAGCAGCTCCTGGACAGGGGGAGGCAATCAGCCCCAGCATTTT
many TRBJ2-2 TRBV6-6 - CASSGTGPTGELFF TGTGCCAGCAGTGGCACAGGTCCAACCGGGGAGCTGTTTTTT
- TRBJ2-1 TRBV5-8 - CASNRLDFDNEQFF TGTGCCAGCAACAGACTAGACTTTGACAATGAGCAGTTCTTC
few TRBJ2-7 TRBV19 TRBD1 CATKPTAGQGAYEQYF TGTGCCACCAAACCGACGGCGGGACAGGGGGCCTACGAGCAGTACTTC
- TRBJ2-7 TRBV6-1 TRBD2 CASSEAGWLAGKYEQYF TGTGCCAGCAGTGAAGCGGGCTGGCTAGCGGGAAAGTACGAGCAGTACTTC
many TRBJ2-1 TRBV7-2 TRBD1 CASSFGTGPYNEQFF TGTGCCAGCAGCTTCGGGACAGGGCCCTACAATGAGCAGTTCTTC
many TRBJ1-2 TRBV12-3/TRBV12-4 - CASSPTLAVLGGYTF TGTGCCAGCAGTCCGACGTTGGCGGTCCTCGGTGGCTACACCTTC
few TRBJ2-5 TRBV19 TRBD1 CASSPGQGARGTQYF TGTGCCAGTAGTCCAGGACAGGGGGCGCGTGGGACCCAGTACTTC